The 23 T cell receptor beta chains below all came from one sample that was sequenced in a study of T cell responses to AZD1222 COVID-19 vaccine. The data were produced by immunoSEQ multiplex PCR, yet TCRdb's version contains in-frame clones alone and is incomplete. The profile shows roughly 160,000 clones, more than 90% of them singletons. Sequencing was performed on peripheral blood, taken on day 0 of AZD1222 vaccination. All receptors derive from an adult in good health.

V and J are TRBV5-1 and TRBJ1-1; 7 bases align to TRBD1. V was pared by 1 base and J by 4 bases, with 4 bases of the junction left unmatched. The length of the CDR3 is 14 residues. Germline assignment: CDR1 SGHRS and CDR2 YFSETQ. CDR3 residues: CASSLTPGGTEAFF. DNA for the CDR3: TGCGCCAGCAGCTTGACGCCAGGGGGCACTGAAGCTTTCTTT. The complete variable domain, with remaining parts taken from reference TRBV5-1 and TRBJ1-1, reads KAGVTQTPRYLIKTRGQQVTLSCSPISGHRSVSWYQQTPGQGLQFLFEYFSETQRNKGNFPGRFSGRQFSNSRSEMNVSTLELGDSALYLCASSLTPGGTEAFFGQGTRLTVV.

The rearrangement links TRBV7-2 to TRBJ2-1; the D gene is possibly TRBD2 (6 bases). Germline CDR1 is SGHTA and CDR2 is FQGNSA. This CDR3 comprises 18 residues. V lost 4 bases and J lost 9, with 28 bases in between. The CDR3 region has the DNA TGTGCCAGCAGCTCAAGCCCCCCGGGAGTCCTTTACAGTGGTGAGCAGTTCTTC. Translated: CASSSSPPGVLYSGEQFF.

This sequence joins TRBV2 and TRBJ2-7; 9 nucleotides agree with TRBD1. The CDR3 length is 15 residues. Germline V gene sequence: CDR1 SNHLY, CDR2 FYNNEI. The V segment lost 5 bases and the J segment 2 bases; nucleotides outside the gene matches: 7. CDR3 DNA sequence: TGTGCCAGCAGTTACCGGAGACAGGGGGCCTACGAGCAGTACTTC. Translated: CASSYRRQGAYEQYF.

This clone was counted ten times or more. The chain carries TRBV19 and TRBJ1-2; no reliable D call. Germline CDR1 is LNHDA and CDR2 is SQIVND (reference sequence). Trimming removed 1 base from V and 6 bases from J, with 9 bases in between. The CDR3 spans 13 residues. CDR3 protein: CASSIGSRHGYTF. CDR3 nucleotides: TGTGCCAGTAGTATAGGATCCCGGCATGGCTACACCTTC.

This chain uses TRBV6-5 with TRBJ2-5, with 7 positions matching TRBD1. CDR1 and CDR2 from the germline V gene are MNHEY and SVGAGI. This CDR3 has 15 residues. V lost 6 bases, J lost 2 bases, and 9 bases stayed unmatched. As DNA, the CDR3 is TGTGCCAGCAGGCCTCACCGGGACAGACAAGAGACCCAGTACTTC. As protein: CASRPHRDRQETQYF.

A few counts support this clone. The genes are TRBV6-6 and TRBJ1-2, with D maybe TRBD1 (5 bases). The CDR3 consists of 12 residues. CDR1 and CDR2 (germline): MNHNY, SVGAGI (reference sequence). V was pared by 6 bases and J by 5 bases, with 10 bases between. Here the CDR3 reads CASRPGGYGYTF. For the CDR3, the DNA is TGTGCCAGCAGGCCCGGGGGTTATGGCTACACCTTC.

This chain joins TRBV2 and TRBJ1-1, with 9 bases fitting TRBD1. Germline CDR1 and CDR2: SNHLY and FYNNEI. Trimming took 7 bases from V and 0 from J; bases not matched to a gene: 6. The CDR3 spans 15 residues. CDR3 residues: CASILQGAMNTEAFF. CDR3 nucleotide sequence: TGTGCCAGCATTTTACAGGGGGCTATGAACACTGAAGCTTTCTTT.

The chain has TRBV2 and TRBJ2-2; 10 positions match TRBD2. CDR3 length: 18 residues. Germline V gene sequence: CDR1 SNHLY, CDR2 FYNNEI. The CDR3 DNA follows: TGTGCGTGGGGCGGGGCCCAGCGGGAGGGCCAATACCACGGGGAGCTGTTTTTT. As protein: CAWGGAQREGQYHGELFF.

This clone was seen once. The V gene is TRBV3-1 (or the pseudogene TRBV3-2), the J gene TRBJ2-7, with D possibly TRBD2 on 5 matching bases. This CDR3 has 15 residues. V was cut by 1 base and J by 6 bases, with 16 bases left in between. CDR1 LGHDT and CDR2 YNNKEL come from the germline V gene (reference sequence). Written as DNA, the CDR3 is TGTGCCAGCAGCCAAGGGAGGCTAGAGTTGGGCGAGCAGTACTTC. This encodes CASSQGRLELGEQYF.

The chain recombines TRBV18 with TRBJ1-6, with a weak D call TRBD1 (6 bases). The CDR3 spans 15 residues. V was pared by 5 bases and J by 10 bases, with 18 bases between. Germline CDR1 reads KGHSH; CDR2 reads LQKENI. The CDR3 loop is CASSKRDTVWSPLHF. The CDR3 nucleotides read TGTGCCAGCTCAAAGAGGGACACGGTATGGTCACCCCTCCACTTT.

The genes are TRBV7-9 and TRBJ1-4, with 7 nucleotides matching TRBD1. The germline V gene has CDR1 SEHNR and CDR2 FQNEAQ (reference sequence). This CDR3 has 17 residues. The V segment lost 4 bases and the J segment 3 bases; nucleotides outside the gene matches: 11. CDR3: CASSSTQGGAANEKLFF. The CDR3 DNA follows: TGTGCCAGCAGCTCCACTCAGGGGGGCGCGGCTAATGAAAAACTGTTTTTT.

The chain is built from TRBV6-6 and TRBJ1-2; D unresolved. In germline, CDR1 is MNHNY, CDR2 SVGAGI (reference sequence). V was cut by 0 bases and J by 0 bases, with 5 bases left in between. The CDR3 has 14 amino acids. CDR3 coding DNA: TGTGCCAGCAGTTACTCGGCAGCTAACTATGGCTACACCTTC. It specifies CASSYSAANYGYTF.

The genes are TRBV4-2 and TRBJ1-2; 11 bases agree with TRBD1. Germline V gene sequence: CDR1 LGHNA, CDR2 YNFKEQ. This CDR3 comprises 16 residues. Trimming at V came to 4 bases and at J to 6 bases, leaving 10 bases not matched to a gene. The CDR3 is CASSRTPGQGEHGYTF. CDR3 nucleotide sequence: TGTGCCAGCAGCCGTACACCGGGACAGGGGGAACATGGCTACACCTTC.

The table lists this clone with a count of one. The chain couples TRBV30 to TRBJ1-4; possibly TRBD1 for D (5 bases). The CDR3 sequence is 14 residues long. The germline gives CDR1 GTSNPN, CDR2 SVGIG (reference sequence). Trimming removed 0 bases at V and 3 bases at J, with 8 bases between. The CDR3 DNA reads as TGTGCCTGGAGTGTAAAGGGGTCTAATGAAAAACTGTTTTTT. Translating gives CAWSVKGSNEKLFF.

The CDR3 spells CASSEYGTGRSDEQFF. The CDR3 nucleotides are TGTGCCAGCAGTGAATATGGGACAGGGAGGTCAGATGAGCAGTTCTTC. The rearrangement joins TRBV25-1 to TRBJ2-1; 9 nucleotides agree with TRBD1. The CDR3 contains 16 residues. Trimming at V came to 0 bases and at J to 8 bases, leaving 8 bases not matched to a gene. Germline V gene data show CDR1 as MGHDK and CDR2 as SYGVNS.

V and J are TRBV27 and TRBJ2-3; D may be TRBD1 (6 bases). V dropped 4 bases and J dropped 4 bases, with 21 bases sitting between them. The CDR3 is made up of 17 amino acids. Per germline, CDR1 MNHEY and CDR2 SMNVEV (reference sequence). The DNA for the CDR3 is TGTGCCAGCAGTTCCCACCCGACAGGACCCTGGGCAGATACGCAGTATTTT. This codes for CASSSHPTGPWADTQYF.

The CDR3 is CASSYGGEGYTF. The CDR3 bases are TGTGCCAGCAGTTACGGGGGGGAGGGCTACACCTTC. The rearrangement links TRBV6-5 to TRBJ1-2; a possible D gene is TRBD1 (5 bases). The germline V and J ends were trimmed by 2 bases and 8 bases, with 9 bases remaining between them. The CDR3 is 12 amino acids. CDR1 is MNHEY, CDR2 SVGAGI, per germline.

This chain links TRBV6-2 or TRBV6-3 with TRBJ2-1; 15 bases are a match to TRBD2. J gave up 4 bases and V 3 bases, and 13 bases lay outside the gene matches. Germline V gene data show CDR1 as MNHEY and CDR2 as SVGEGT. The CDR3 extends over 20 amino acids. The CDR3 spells CASSYGTSGGIRTLYNEQFF. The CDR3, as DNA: TGTGCCAGCAGTTATGGGACTAGCGGGGGGATCCGTACCTTATACAATGAGCAGTTCTTC.

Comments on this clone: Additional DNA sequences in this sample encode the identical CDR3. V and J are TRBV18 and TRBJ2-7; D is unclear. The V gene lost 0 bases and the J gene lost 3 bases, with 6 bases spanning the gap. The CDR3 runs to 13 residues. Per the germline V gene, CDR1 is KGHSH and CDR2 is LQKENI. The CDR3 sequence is CASSPPASYEQYF. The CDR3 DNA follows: TGTGCCAGCTCACCACCAGCGAGCTACGAGCAGTACTTC.

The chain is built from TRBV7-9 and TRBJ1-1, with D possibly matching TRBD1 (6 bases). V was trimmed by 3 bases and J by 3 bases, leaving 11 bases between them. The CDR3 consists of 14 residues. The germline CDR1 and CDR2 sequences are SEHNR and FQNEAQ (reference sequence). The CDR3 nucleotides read TGTGCCAGCAGCTTTGGGAGGGGGTACACTGAAGCTTTCTTT. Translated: CASSFGRGYTEAFF.

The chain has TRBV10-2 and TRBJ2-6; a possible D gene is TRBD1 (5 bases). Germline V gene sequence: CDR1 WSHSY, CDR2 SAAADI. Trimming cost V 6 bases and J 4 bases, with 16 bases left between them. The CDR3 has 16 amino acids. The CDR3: CASSAQGARGANVLTF. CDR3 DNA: TGCGCCAGCAGCGCTCAAGGGGCGAGAGGGGCCAACGTCCTGACTTTC.

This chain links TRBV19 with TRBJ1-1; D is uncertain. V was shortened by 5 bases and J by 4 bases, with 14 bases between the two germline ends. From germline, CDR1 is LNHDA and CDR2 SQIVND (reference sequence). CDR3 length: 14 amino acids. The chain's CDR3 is CASSAFAYGTEAFF. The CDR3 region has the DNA TGTGCCAGTAGTGCCTTTGCTTATGGCACTGAAGCTTTCTTT.

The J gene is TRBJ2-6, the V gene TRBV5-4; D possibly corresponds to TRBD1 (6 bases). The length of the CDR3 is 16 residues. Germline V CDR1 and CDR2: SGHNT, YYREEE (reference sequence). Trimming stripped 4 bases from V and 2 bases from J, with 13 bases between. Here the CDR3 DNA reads TGTGCCAGCAGCGACAGGATTTTTGCTGGGGCCAACGTCCTGACTTTC. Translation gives CASSDRIFAGANVLTF.